One sample yielded the 20 T cell receptor beta chains listed below, sequenced in a study of T cell changes during pregnancy in multiple sclerosis. The method was immunoSEQ multiplex PCR; TCRdb's version includes in-frame clones alone and lacks a portion of them. The sample holds around 35,000 clones, around nine tenths seen once. The sequenced sample was CD8+ T cells from peripheral blood mononuclear cells, obtained in the first trimester of pregnancy. The receptors originated from a female donor with multiple sclerosis, enrolled in a pregnancy study.

The chain uses TRBV27 and TRBJ1-2; 9 bases line up with TRBD1. This CDR3 spans 16 amino acids. Germline V CDR1 and CDR2: MNHEY, SMNVEV (reference sequence). Germline trimming cut 5 bases from V and 4 bases from J; bases unmatched to any gene: 11. In DNA form, the CDR3 reads TGTGCCAGCAGTGCAAACAGGGGGCGGACCGGCTATGGCTACACCTTC. It is translated as CASSANRGRTGYGYTF.

This clone was seen only once. The gene calls are TRBV19 and TRBJ1-1, with unresolved D. Trimming cost V 3 bases and J 2 bases, with 13 bases left between them. The CDR3 runs to 15 residues. The germline V gene encodes CDR1 LNHDA and CDR2 SQIVND (reference sequence). The DNA for the CDR3 is TGTGCCAGTAGTATCAGGCAGGCTGGAAACACTGAAGCTTTCTTT. Translated: CASSIRQAGNTEAFF.

This clone was counted once. The chain is built from TRBV7-9 and TRBJ2-1; 10 bases align to TRBD2. Germline CDR1 and CDR2: SEHNR and FQNEAQ (reference sequence). The CDR3 consists of 17 residues. The V segment lost 4 bases and the J segment 8 bases; nucleotides outside the gene matches: 14. The CDR3 protein is CASSSLGSGRAGDEQFF. CDR3 nucleotides: TGTGCCAGCAGCTCATTGGGCAGCGGGAGGGCCGGAGATGAGCAGTTCTTC.

This sequence joins TRBV30 and TRBJ1-1; 8 positions agree with TRBD1. V lost 4 bases and J lost 0; bases outside the gene matches: 7. CDR3 length: 15 amino acids. Germline V gene data show CDR1 as GTSNPN and CDR2 as SVGIG (reference sequence). CDR3 sequence reads: CAWNLGQGLNTEAFF. In DNA form, the CDR3 reads TGTGCCTGGAACCTTGGACAGGGACTGAACACTGAAGCTTTCTTT.

The chain recombines TRBV14 with TRBJ2-1, with D possibly being TRBD1 (5 bases). The germline V and J ends were trimmed by 1 base and 8 bases, with 12 bases remaining between them. Germline lookup yields CDR1 SGHDN and CDR2 FVKESK. The CDR3 sequence is 14 residues long. The CDR3 coding sequence is TGTGCCAGCAGCCAAGCGGCAGGGTGGGATGAGCAGTTCTTC. Translating gives CASSQAAGWDEQFF.

The rearrangement joins TRBV6-6 to TRBJ2-5; perhaps TRBD1 as D (5 bases). This CDR3 has 15 residues. The V gene's germline CDR1 is MNHNY and CDR2 SVGAGI (reference sequence). V was shortened by 0 bases and J by 2 bases, with 10 bases between the two germline ends. The CDR3 reads CASSYSKGDQETQYF. CDR3 nucleotide sequence: TGTGCCAGCAGTTACTCGAAAGGGGATCAAGAGACCCAGTACTTC.

The CDR3 coding sequence is TGTGCCAGCAATATGAAACAAGACAGGGCCTACGAGCAGTACTTC. This sequence encodes CASNMKQDRAYEQYF. The chain employs TRBV28 and TRBJ2-7; 7 nucleotides agree with TRBD1. This CDR3 comprises 15 residues. Germline V gene sequence: CDR1 MDHEN, CDR2 SYDVKM. The trim removed 7 bases at V and 2 bases at J, leaving 11 bases unmatched.

The chain employs TRBV28 and TRBJ2-3, with 10 bases fitting TRBD2. Losses at the gene ends were 3 bases for V and 13 bases for J; bases not matched to a gene: 10. The CDR3 has 14 residues. CDR1 is MDHEN and CDR2 is SYDVKM in the germline V gene. CDR3 in DNA: TGTGCCAGCAGTTTCCCCAGCGGGAGGGCCGCAAAGTATTTT. Amino acids: CASSFPSGRAAKYF.

There are a few counts of this clone. This sequence joins TRBV4-3 and TRBJ2-7; the match to TRBD2 covers 10 bases. Germline CDR1 and CDR2: LGHNA and YSLEER. The CDR3 has 15 residues. The junction had 8 bases not matched to a gene; V was cut back by 6 bases and J by 3 bases. The CDR3 loop is CASSPTSGSFYEQYF. Here the CDR3 DNA reads TGCGCCAGCAGTCCGACTAGCGGGTCTTTCTACGAGCAGTACTTC.

This chain's CDR3 is CASSLSVRGRGNTEAFF. The CDR3 DNA sequence: TGTGCCAGCAGCTTGAGTGTAAGGGGGCGGGGGAACACTGAAGCTTTCTTT. The chain is built from TRBV5-4 and TRBJ1-1; 7 nucleotides match TRBD1. This CDR3 has 17 residues. V shed 1 base and J 1 base; nucleotides not matched to a gene: 10. The germline V gene has CDR1 SGHNT and CDR2 YYREEE (reference sequence). Together with reference TRBV5-4 and TRBJ1-1, the CDR3 gives the full variable domain: ETGVTQSPTHLIKTRGQQVTLRCSSQSGHNTVSWYQQALGQGPQFIFQYYREEENGRGNFPPRFSGLQFPNYSSELNVNALELDDSALYLCASSLSVRGRGNTEAFFGQGTRLTVV.

The V gene is TRBV30, the J gene TRBJ2-7; D perhaps matches TRBD2 (5 bases). This CDR3 is 12 amino acids long. Germline CDR1 GTSNPN, CDR2 SVGIG (reference sequence). Trimming removed 0 bases at V and 6 bases at J, with 9 bases between. CDR3 DNA sequence: TGTGCCTGGAGTGTCGGGCTAGCCGAGCAGTACTTC. It translates to CAWSVGLAEQYF.

This clone was picked up a small number of times. The V call is TRBV27, the J call TRBJ2-1, with 8 bases matching TRBD2. CDR1 and CDR2 (germline): MNHEY, SMNVEV (reference sequence). V lost 5 bases, J lost 3 bases, and 9 bases stayed unmatched. CDR3 length equals 16 residues. DNA for the CDR3: TGTGCCAGCAGTCCCCTCCCTAGCGGGTACTACAATGAGCAGTTCTTC. This codes for CASSPLPSGYYNEQFF.

The chain combines TRBV23-1 with TRBJ1-2, with D unresolved. TRBV23-1 belongs to the ORF category, with a function that is uncertain. V lost 8 bases, J lost 8 bases, and 21 bases lay in between. The CDR3 is 14 residues long. CDR3 coding DNA: TGCGCCAGCCCACGGGGTCTGAAAACTATGGGCTACACCTTC. Translating it yields CASPRGLKTMGYTF.

The chain employs TRBV7-9 and TRBJ2-2; 8 nucleotides agree with TRBD1. V lost 4 bases to trimming and J lost 5 bases; unmatched junction nucleotides: 6. CDR3 size: 15 residues. Germline CDR1 and CDR2: SEHNR and FQNEAQ (reference sequence). The CDR3 nucleotides are TGTGCCAGCAGCTCAGGACAGGGTAGGACCGGGGAGCTGTTTTTT. Translated, it gives CASSSGQGRTGELFF.

V usage is TRBV13 and J usage is TRBJ2-1; TRBD2 aligns across 9 bases. This CDR3 has 15 residues. CDR1 is PRHDT and CDR2 is FYEKMQ in the germline V gene (reference sequence). The trim removed 8 bases at V and 0 bases at J, leaving 5 bases unmatched. The CDR3 region has the DNA TGTGCCAGCGCAATAGCGGGAGTCTCCTACAATGAGCAGTTCTTC. Its translation: CASAIAGVSYNEQFF.

The gene calls are TRBV7-2 and TRBJ1-2; possible D gene TRBD1, 5 bases. Germline CDR1 is SGHTA and CDR2 is FQGNSA. Trimming shortened V by 5 bases and J by 6 bases, and 19 bases separated the two germline ends. This CDR3 has 15 residues. CDR3 sequence reads: CASSPVGGGSDGYTF. The CDR3 coding sequence is TGTGCCAGCAGCCCCGTTGGGGGGGGATCTGATGGCTACACCTTC.

This chain connects TRBV19 to TRBJ2-7; 7 bases agree with TRBD1. This CDR3 is built from 14 residues. Germline assignment: CDR1 LNHDA and CDR2 SQIVND (reference sequence). V shed 5 bases, J shed 2 bases, and the junction held 6 bases outside the gene matches. DNA for the CDR3: TGTGCCAGTAGTCTTACAGGGGCCACCTACGAGCAGTACTTC. Translation gives CASSLTGATYEQYF.

The chain is built from TRBV28 and TRBJ2-5, with TRBD1 identical over 9 bases. J gave up 5 bases and V 4 bases, and 5 bases lay outside the gene matches. Germline CDR1 MDHEN, CDR2 SYDVKM. This CDR3 is 14 amino acids long. This CDR3 reads CASSYYRGRETQYF. CDR3 nucleotide sequence: TGTGCCAGCAGTTACTACAGGGGGCGGGAGACCCAGTACTTC.

The chain couples TRBV11-2 to TRBJ2-7, with D maybe TRBD1 (6 bases). CDR1 and CDR2 (germline): SGHAT, FQNNGV. V was pared by 0 bases and J by 0 bases, with 9 bases between. The CDR3 runs 15 residues. In DNA, the CDR3 is TGTGCCAGCAGCTTAGATCTAGGGGGCTCCTACGAGCAGTACTTC. It translates to CASSLDLGGSYEQYF. Looking up the rest from reference TRBV11-2 and TRBJ2-7 gives the full variable domain: EAGVAQSPRYKIIEKRQSVAFWCNPISGHATLYWYQQILGQGPKLLIQFQNNGVVDDSQLPKDRFSAERLKGVDSTLKIQPAKLEDSAVYLCASSLDLGGSYEQYFGPGTRLTVT.

The V gene is TRBV28, the J gene TRBJ1-1; no clear D gene. Germline lookup yields CDR1 MDHEN and CDR2 SYDVKM. CDR3 length: 15 residues. The V end was cut by 3 bases, the J end by 3 bases, with 14 bases between. CDR3 sequence: CASSFDKGSHTEAFF. CDR3 nucleotide sequence: TGTGCCAGCAGTTTCGACAAAGGATCACACACTGAAGCTTTCTTT. The full variable domain, completed using reference TRBV28 and TRBJ1-1, is DVKVTQSSRYLVKRTGEKVFLECVQDMDHENMFWYRQDPGLGLRLIYFSYDVKMKEKGDIPEGYSVSREKKERFSLILESASTNQTSMYLCASSFDKGSHTEAFFGQGTRLTVV.